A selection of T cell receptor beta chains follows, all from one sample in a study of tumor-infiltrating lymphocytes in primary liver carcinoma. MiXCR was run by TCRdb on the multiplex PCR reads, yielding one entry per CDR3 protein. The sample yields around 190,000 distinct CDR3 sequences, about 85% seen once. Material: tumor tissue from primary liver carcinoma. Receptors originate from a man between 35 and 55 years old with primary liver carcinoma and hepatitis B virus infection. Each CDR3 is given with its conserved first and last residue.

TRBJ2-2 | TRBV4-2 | CPSSRAGQGGTGELFF
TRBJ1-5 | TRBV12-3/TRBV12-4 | CASSLAVVHSNKPQHF
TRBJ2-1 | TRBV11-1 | CASRFQGLLVYEQFF
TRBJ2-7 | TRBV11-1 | CASSLAGSGVYEHYF
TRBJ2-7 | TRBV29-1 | CSVVPWGANYEQYF
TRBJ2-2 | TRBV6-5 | CASSYMADTGELFF
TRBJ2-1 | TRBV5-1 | CASSITGGYNEQFF
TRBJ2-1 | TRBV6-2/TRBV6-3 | CASSWRDEWFF
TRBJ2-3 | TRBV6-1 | CARTEIAGGRKDTKYF
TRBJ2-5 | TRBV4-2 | CATNQENGVGDRRETQYF
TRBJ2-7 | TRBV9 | CTSSPRQGWSYEQYF
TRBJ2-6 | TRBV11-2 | CASSMEGDMGISLSGADVLTF
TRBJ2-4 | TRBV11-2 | CVSSLDSAGLAKNIQYF
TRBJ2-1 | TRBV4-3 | CASSQDASYNEQFF
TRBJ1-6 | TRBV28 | CASSSQEGYNSPLHF
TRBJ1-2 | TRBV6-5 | CVSRVGVNYGYTF
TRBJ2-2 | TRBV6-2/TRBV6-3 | CANCWTRTGELFF
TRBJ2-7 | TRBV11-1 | CASSLGLTRDQYF
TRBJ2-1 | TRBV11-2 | CVSSFNGPLDNEQFF
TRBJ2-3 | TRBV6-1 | CASSLHLGANMQYF
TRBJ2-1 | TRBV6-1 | CASVTLGGTKHDNKQFF
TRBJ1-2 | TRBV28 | CASREQSGGLGGYTF
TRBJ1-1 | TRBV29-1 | CSVEPGREAEAFF
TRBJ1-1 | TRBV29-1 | CSVKLVLINTEAFF
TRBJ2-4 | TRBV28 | CASSRSDSGLVKNIQYF
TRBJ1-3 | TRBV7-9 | CGSSRASSSGNTIYF
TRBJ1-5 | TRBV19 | CASGLGRGWGQPQHF
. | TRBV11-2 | CASSLVWVTGSNQPQYF
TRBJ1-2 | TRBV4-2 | CASSQSGIGPYGYTF
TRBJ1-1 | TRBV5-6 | CASSSLDRGNSEAFF
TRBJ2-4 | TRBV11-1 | CGSSFPRTTGTKNFQYF
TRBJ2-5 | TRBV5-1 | CASSLARAQETQYF
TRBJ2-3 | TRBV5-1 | CASTSWATSGSLADTQYF
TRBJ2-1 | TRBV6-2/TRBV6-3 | CASSGTSGINEQFF
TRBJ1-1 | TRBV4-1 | CASNHGTGAMNTEAFF
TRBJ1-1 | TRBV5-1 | CASNKGGTVEAFF
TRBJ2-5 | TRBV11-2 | CVSSLTPHDGETRYF
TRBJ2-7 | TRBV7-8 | CTSSFASAYEQYF
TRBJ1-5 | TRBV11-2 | CASSLVGVIGSNQPQHF
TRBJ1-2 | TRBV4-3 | CASSQDTRGPHGYTF
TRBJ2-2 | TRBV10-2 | CSSSGRRGSGELFF
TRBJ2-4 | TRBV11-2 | CVSTTSEVAKNIQYF
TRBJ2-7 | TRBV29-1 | CSVFPRSNEQYF
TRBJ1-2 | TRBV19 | CASLWDYGYTF
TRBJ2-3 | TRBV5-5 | CASSPTGTSGNGDTQYF
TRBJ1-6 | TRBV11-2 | CASCLGDDGYNSHLHF
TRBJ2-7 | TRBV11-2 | CASSPVMGMGSYGQYF
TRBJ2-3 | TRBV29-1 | CNGGQGAVTDTLYF
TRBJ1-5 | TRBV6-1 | CVSSEKGQGDHQPQHF
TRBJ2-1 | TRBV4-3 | CARSQFPPPADNGQFF
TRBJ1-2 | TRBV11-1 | CASSFKGFGYGYTF
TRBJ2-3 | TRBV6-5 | CPNGHPPDF
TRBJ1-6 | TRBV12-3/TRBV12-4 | CARSLGQYNSSLHF
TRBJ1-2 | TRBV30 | CACPGWSGSVDGYTF
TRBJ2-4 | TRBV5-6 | CASTWSTGPQYF
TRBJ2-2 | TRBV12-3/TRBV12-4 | CASSPRRRTDTGELFF
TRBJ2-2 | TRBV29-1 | CNLGTSAANTGELFF